This TCR beta chain was observed in a study of blood T cell repertoires in COVID-19. From germline, CDR1 is KGHSH and CDR2 LQKENI. Trimming at V came to 6 bases and at J to 4 bases, leaving 14 bases not matched to a gene. This CDR3 region has 17 residues. The assay was immunoSEQ multiplex PCR, and TCRdb's table has in-frame clones only and misses some. The table has about 220,000 clones, almost 85% seen once. The receptor was isolated from a woman between 70 and 85 years old with COVID-19, enrolled during active disease. V gene TRBV18 combines with J gene TRBJ2-7; 11 nucleotides align to TRBD1. Sequenced material: peripheral blood. The CDR3 loop reads CASSPRGTGGKQYEQYF. The CDR3 bases are TGTGCCAGCTCCCCAAGGGGGACAGGGGGGAAGCAGTACGAGCAGTACTTC.